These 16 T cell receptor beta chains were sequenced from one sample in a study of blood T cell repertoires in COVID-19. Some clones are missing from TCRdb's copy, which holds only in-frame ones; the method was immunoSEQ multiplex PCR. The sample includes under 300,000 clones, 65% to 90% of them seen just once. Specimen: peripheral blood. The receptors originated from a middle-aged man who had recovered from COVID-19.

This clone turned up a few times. This chain's CDR3 is CASSVAVGAGTESAFF. In DNA, the CDR3 is TGTGCCAGCAGCGTAGCTGTTGGGGCCGGGACAGAGAGTGCTTTCTTT. V usage is TRBV9 and J usage is TRBJ1-1; 7 nucleotides agree with TRBD1. Per germline, CDR1 SGDLS and CDR2 YYNGEE. This CDR3 region has 16 residues. Unmatched junction bases numbered 16, after V lost 0 bases and J lost 11 bases.

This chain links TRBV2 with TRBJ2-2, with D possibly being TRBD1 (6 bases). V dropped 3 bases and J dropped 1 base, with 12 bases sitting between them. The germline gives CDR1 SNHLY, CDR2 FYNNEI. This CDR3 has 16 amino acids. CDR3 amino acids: CASSDGWGQNTGELFF. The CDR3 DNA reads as TGTGCCAGCAGTGACGGGTGGGGACAGAACACCGGGGAGCTGTTTTTT. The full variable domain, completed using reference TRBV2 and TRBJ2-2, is EPEVTQTPSHQVTQMGQEVILRCVPISNHLYFYWYRQILGQKVEFLVSFYNNEISEKSEIFDDQFSVERPDGSNFTLKIRSTKLEDSAMYFCASSDGWGQNTGELFFGEGSRLTVL.

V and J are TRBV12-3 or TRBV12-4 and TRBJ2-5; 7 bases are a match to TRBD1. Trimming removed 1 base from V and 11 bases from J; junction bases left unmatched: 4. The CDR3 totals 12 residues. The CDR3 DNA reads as TGTGCCAGCAGTTTAGGGCGACAGGGTCAGTACTTC. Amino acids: CASSLGRQGQYF.

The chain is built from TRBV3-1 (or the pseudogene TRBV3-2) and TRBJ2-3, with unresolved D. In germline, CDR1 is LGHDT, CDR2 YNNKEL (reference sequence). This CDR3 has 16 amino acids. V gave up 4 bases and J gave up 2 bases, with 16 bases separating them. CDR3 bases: TGTGCCAGCAGCCCCGGCCCTCAGACACCCACAGATACGCAGTATTTT. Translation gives CASSPGPQTPTDTQYF.

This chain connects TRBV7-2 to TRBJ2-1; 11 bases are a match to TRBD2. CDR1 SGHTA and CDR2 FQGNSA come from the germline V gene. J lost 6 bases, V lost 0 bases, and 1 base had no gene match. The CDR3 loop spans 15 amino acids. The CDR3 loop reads CASSLASGRVNEQFF. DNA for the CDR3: TGTGCCAGCAGCTTAGCTAGCGGGAGGGTCAATGAGCAGTTCTTC. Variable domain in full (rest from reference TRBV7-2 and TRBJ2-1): GAGVSQSPSNKVTEKGKDVELRCDPISGHTALYWYRQSLGQGLEFLIYFQGNSAPDKSGLPSDRFSAERTGGSVSTLTIQRTQQEDSAVYLCASSLASGRVNEQFFGPGTRLTVL.

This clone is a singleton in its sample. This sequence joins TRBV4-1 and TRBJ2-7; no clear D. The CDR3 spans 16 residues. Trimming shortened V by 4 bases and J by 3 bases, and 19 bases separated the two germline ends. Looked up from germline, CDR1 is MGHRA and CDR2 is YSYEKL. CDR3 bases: TGCGCCAGCAGCCCGATGATTATAAGCAGGTTCTACGAGCAGTACTTC. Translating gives CASSPMIISRFYEQYF.

CDR3 DNA sequence: TGTGCCAGCAGTCCCACAGGGGGAATAAATCAGCCCCAGCATTTT. Its protein product is CASSPTGGINQPQHF. The chain combines TRBV7-9 with TRBJ1-5; 8 bases are shared with TRBD1. Per the germline V gene, CDR1 is SEHNR and CDR2 is FQNEAQ (reference sequence). This CDR3 has 15 amino acids. The trim removed 6 bases at V and 4 bases at J, leaving 8 bases unmatched.

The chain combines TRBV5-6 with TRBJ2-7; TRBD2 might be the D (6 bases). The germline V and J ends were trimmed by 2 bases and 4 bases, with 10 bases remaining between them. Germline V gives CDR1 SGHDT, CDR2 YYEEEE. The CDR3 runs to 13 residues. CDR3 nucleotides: TGTGCCAGCAGCTTTTTGAGCGGGTACGAGCAGTACTTC. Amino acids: CASSFLSGYEQYF.

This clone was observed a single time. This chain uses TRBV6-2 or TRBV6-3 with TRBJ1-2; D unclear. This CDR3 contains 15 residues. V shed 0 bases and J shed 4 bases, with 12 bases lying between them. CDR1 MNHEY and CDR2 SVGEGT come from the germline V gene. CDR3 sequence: CASSYSRALGYGYTF. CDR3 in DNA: TGTGCCAGCAGTTACTCGAGGGCCCTAGGCTATGGCTACACCTTC.

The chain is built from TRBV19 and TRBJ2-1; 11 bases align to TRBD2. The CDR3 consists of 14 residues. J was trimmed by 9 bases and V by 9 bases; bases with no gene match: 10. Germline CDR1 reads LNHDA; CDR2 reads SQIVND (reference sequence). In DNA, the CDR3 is TGTGCCAGCTCAAGACTAGCGGGGAGTGGTGAGCAGTTCTTC. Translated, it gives CASSRLAGSGEQFF.

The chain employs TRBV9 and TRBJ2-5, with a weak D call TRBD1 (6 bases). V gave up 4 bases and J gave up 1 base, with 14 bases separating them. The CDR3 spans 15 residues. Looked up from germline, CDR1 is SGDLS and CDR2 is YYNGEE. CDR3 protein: CASSFRTEPQETQYF. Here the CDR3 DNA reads TGTGCCAGCAGCTTTCGGACAGAACCCCAAGAGACCCAGTACTTC.

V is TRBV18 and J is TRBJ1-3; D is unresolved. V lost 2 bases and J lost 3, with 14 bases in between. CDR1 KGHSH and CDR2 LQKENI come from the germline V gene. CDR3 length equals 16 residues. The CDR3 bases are TGTGCCAGCTCACCAAGTCTGAGGGAAGGTGGAAACACCATATATTTT. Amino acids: CASSPSLREGGNTIYF.

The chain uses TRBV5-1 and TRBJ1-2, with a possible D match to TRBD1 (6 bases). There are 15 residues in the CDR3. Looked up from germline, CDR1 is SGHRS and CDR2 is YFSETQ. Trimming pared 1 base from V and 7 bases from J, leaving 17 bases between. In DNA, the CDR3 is TGCGCCAGCAGCTTGAGGGGCAGGGGAGACGGTGGCTACACCTTC. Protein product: CASSLRGRGDGGYTF.

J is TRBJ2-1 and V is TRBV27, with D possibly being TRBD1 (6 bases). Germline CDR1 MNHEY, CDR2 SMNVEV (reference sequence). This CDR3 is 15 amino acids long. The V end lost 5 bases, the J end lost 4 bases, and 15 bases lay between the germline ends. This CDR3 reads CASSLQGPLYNEQFF. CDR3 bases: TGTGCCAGCAGTCTACAGGGCCCCCTATACAATGAGCAGTTCTTC.

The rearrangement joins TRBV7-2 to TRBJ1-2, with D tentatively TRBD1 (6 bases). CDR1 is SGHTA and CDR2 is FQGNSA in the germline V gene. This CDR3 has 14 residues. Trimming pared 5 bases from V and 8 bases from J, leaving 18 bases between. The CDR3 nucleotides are TGTGCCAGCAGCCTTGGGGGCCCAGTCAAAGGCTACACCTTC. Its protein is CASSLGGPVKGYTF.

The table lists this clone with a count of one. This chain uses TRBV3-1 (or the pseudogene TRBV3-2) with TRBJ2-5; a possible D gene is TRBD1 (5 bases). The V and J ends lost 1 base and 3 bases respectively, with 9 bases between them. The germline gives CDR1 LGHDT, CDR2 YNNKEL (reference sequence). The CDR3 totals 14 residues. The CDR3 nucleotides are TGTGCCAGCAGCCAAGGGGCAGGGAAAGAGACCCAGTACTTC. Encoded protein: CASSQGAGKETQYF.